This T cell receptor beta chain is from a study of neoadjuvant anti-PD-1 for oral cavity cancer. Regarding time point: after neoadjuvant nivolumab, at surgical resection. Produced via immunoSEQ multiplex PCR; TCRdb's table is partial and in-frame only. The repertoire holds 55,000 to 75,000 clones, 70% to 90% seen once, with more than 2.5% in the top ten. The CDR3 loop spans 14 amino acids. Looked up from germline, CDR1 is MNHEY and CDR2 is SMNVEV (reference sequence). V lost 9 bases, J lost 0 bases, and 12 bases lay in between. The V call is TRBV27, the J call TRBJ1-3; D is uncertain. This sequence was found in a person aged 35 to 85 with oral cavity squamous cell carcinoma. Sequences were derived from PBMCs, sampled after nivolumab (anti-PD-1) treatment. CDR3 sequence (DNA): TGTGCCAGTCAAGATAGATCCTCTGGAAACACCATATATTTT. Translating gives CASQDRSSGNTIYF.